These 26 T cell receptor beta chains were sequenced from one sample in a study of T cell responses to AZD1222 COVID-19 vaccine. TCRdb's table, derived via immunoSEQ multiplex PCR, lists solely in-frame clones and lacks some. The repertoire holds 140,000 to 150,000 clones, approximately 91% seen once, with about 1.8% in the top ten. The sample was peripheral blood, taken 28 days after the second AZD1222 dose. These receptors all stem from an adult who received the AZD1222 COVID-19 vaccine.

CDR3 in DNA: TGTGCCAGCAGCCAAGGGACTACGTACAATGAGCAGTTCTTC. Residues: CASSQGTTYNEQFF. V gene TRBV3-1 (or the pseudogene TRBV3-2) combines with J gene TRBJ2-1; perhaps TRBD2 as D (6 bases). Germline CDR1 is LGHDT and CDR2 is YNNKEL (reference sequence). Trimming took 1 base from V and 4 from J, leaving 8 bases between them. The CDR3 is made up of 14 amino acids.

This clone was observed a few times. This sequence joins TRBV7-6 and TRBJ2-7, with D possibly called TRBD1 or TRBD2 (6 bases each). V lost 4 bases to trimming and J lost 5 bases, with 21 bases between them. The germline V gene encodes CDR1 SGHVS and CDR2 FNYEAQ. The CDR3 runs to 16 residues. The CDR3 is CASSSYKGGPSHEQYF. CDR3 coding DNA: TGTGCCAGCAGCTCATATAAGGGGGGTCCTTCCCACGAGCAGTACTTC.

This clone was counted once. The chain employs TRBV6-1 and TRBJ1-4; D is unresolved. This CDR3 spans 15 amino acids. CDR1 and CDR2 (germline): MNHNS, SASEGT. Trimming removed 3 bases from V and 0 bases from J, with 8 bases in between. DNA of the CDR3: TGTGCCAGCAGTGATAGGCGGTCAACTAATGAAAAACTGTTTTTT. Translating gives CASSDRRSTNEKLFF.

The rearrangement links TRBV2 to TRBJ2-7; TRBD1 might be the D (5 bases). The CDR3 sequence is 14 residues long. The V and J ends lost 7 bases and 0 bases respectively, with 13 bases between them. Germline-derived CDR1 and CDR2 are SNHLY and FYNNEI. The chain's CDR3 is CASNEQASSYEQYF. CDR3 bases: TGTGCCAGCAACGAACAGGCCTCCTCCTACGAGCAGTACTTC. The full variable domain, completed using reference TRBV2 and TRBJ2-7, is EPEVTQTPSHQVTQMGQEVILRCVPISNHLYFYWYRQILGQKVEFLVSFYNNEISEKSEIFDDQFSVERPDGSNFTLKIRSTKLEDSAMYFCASNEQASSYEQYFGPGTRLTVT.

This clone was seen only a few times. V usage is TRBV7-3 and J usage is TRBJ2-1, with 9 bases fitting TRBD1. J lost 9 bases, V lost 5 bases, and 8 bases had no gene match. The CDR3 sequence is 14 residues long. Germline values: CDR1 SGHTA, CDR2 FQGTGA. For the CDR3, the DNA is TGTGCCAGCAGCAACCAGGGACAGGGAGGTGAGCAGTTCTTC. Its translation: CASSNQGQGGEQFF.

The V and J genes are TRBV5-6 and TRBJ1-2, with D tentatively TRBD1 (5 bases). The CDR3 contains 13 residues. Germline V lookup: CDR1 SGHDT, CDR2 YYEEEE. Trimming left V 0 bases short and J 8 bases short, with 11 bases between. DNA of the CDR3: TGTGCCAGCAGCTTGGCTCAGGGTTTGGGCTACACCTTC. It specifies CASSLAQGLGYTF.

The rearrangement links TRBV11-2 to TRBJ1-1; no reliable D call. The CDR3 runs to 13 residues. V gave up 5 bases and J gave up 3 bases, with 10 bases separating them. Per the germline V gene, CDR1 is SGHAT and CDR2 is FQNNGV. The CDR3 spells CASSTRGHTEAFF. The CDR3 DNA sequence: TGTGCCAGCAGCACCCGTGGTCACACTGAAGCTTTCTTT.

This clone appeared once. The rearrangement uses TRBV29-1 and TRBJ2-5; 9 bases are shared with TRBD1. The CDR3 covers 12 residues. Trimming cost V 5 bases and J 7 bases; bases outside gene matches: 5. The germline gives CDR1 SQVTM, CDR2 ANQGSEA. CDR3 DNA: TGCAGCGTTTTGACAGGGGGACGGACCCAGTACTTC. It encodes CSVLTGGRTQYF.

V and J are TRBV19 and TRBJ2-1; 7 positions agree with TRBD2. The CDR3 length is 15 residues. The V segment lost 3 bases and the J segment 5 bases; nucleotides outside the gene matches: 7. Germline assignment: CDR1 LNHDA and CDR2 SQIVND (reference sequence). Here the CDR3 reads CASSIEGLPNNEQFF. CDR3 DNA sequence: TGTGCCAGTAGTATCGAGGGACTACCCAACAATGAGCAGTTCTTC.

CDR3: CSVGWTGMADTQYF. CDR3 bases: TGCAGCGTTGGTTGGACAGGGATGGCAGATACGCAGTATTTT. The V gene is TRBV29-1, the J gene TRBJ2-3; 8 nucleotides agree with TRBD1. Germline values: CDR1 SQVTM, CDR2 ANQGSEA. There are 14 residues in the CDR3. Germline trimming cut 4 bases from V and 4 bases from J; bases unmatched to any gene: 7.

CDR3 bases: TGCGCCAGAAAGGACATTTCTGGAAACACCATATATTTT. The encoded protein is CARKDISGNTIYF. The genes are TRBV10-1 and TRBJ1-3; D may be TRBD1 (5 bases). Germline V gene lookup returns CDR1 WNHNN and CDR2 SYGVQD (reference sequence). The length of the CDR3 is 13 residues. Deletions cut 9 bases from V and 1 base from J, with 10 bases between.

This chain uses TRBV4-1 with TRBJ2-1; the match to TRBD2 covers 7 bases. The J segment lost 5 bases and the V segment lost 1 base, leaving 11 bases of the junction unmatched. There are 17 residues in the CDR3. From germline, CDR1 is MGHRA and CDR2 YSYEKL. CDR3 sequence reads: CASSQVIVRGLNNEQFF. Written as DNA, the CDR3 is TGCGCCAGCAGCCAAGTAATTGTGCGGGGGTTAAACAATGAGCAGTTCTTC.

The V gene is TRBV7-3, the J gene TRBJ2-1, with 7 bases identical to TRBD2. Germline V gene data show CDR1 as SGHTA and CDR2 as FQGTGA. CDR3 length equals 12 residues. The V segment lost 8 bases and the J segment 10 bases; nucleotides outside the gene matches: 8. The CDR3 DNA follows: TGTGCCAGCCGCGGGAGCTCTGGGGAGCAGTTCTTC. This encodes CASRGSSGEQFF.

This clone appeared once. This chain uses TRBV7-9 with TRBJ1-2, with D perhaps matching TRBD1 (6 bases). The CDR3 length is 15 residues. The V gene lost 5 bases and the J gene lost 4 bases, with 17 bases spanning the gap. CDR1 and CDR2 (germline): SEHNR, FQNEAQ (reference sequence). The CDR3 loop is CASSQGLGGGYGYTF. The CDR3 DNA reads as TGTGCCAGCAGCCAGGGTTTAGGGGGAGGCTATGGCTACACCTTC.

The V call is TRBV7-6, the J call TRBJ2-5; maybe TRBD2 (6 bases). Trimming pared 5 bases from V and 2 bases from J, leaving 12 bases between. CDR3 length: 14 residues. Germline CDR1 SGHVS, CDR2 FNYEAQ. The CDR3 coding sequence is TGTGCCAGCAGCCGGGGTGGGGGGCAAGAGACCCAGTACTTC. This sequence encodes CASSRGGGQETQYF.

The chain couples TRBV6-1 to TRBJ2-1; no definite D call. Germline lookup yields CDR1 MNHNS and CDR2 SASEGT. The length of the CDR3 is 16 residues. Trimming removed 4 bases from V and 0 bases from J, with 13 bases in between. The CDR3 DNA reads TGTGCCAGCAGTGGGCGTCTAGTAAGCTCCTACAATGAGCAGTTCTTC. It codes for CASSGRLVSSYNEQFF.

The CDR3 loop is CASSPGTAGQETQYF. CDR3 DNA: TGTGCCAGTAGTCCTGGGACAGCTGGCCAAGAGACCCAGTACTTC. The chain recombines TRBV19 with TRBJ2-5, with 7 nucleotides matching TRBD1. The CDR3 covers 15 residues. The junction had 7 bases not matched to a gene; V was cut back by 5 bases and J by 1 base. CDR1 and CDR2 (germline): LNHDA, SQIVND (reference sequence).

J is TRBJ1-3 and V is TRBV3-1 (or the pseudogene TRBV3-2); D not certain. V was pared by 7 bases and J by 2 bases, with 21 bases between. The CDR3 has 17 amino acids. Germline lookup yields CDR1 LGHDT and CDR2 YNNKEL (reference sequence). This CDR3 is CASNSLRRGPTGNTIYF. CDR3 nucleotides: TGTGCCAGCAACTCCCTTCGACGAGGTCCAACTGGAAACACCATATATTTT.

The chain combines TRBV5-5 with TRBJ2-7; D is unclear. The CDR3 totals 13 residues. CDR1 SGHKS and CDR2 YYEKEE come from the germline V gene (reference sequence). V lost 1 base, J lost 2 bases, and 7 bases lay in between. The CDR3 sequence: CASSLRQTYEQYF. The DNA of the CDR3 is TGTGCCAGCAGCTTGCGACAAACCTACGAGCAGTACTTC.

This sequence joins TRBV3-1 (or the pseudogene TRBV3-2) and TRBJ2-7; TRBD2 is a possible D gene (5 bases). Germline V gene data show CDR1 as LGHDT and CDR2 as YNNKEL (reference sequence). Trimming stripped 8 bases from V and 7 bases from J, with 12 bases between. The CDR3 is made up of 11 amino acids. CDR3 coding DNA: TGTGCCAGCTCAAAATCGGGGGAGCAGTACTTC. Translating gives CASSKSGEQYF.

The CDR3 DNA reads as TGTGCCAGCAGCCAAACTAGCGGAGAGACCCAGTACTTC. Its protein product is CASSQTSGETQYF. The chain recombines TRBV3-1 (or the pseudogene TRBV3-2) with TRBJ2-5, with 8 bases aligning to TRBD2. There are 13 residues in the CDR3. The trim removed 2 bases at V and 4 bases at J, leaving 0 bases unmatched. Germline CDR1 reads LGHDT; CDR2 reads YNNKEL (reference sequence).

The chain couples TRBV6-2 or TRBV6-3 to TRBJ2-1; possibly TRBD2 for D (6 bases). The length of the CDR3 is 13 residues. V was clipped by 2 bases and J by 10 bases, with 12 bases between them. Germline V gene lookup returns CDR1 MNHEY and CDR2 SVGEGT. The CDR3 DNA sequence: TGTGCCAGCAGTTACAACACGGGACTCGAGCAGTTCTTC. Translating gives CASSYNTGLEQFF.

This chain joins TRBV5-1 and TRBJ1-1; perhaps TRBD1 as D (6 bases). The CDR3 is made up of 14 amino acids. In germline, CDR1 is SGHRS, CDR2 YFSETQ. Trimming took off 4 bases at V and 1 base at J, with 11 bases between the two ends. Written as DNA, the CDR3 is TGCGCCAGCAGCCCCGGGGACACGAACACTGAAGCTTTCTTT. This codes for CASSPGDTNTEAFF.

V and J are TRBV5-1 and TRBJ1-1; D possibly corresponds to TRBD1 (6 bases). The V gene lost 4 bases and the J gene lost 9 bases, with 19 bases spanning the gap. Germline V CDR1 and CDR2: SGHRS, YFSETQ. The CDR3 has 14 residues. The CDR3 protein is CASSMDRPALQAFF. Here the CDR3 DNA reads TGCGCCAGCAGCATGGACAGACCCGCGTTGCAAGCTTTCTTT. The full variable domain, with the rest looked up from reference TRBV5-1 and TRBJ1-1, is KAGVTQTPRYLIKTRGQQVTLSCSPISGHRSVSWYQQTPGQGLQFLFEYFSETQRNKGNFPGRFSGRQFSNSRSEMNVSTLELGDSALYLCASSMDRPALQAFFGQGTRLTVV.

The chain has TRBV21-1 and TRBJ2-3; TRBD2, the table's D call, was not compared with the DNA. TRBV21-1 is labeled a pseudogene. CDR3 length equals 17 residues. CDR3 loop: CASRIGEGDLSTDTQYF. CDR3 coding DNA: TGTGCCAGCAGAATCGGGGAGGGGGATCTAAGCACAGATACGCAGTATTTT.

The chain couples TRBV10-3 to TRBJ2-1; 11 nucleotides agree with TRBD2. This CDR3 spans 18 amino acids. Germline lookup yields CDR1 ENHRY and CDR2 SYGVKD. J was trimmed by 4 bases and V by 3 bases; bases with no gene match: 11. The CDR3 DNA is TGTGCCATCAGTGATCGGACTAGCGGGCCCCAAGGGTACAATGAGCAGTTCTTC. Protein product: CAISDRTSGPQGYNEQFF.